This T cell receptor beta chain was captured by sequencing in a study of blood T cell repertoires in COVID-19 (TCRdb year 2020). About the study as a whole: Samples covering the acute and convalescent phases of COVID-19 were provided by collaborators in the United States, Italy and Spain. The prospective study material was composed of cDNA or gDNA derived from T cells, B-cell-depleted T cells, or PBMCs. The dataset comprised deeply sampled blood TCRbeta repertoires from subjects exposed to, actively infected with, or recovered from COVID-19. The repertoires were released in a freely available public database meant as a resource for research on the immune response to SARS-CoV-2. Samples came from the ongoing ImmuneRACE study (first 160 participants) plus 1,254 subjects from 6 global collaborators. Sample metadata almost always included a de-identified subject ID, COVID-19 status, age in years and sex. Where available, HLA class I and class II types were obtained from metadata supplied by the sample provider rather than from assay-based typing.

TCRbeta CDR3 regions were amplified from genomic DNA by means of the immunoSEQ Assay, a bias-controlled multiplex PCR. Concerning the study's data processing: The number of nucleated cells in each sample was estimated from the amplification of reference gene primers within the assay. To quantify the absolute abundance of each unique TCRbeta CDR3 rearrangement, sequence reads were collapsed and filtered. For each sample, productive Simpson clonality was calculated by taking the square root of Simpson's diversity index across productive rearrangements. The table comes from immuneACCESS by way of TCRdb, which keeps in-frame sequences with V and J called. Part of the clones is missing from these tables; in studies checked, under half for an unresolved V gene and the rest for unknown reasons. V, J and clone size derive from that table, while D and trimming were established from the DNA sequence. This sample comprises 45,000 or so clones, about 86% of them detected only once. The ten most abundant clones make up roughly 42% of the sample.

Each collaborating institution followed its own protocols to collect whole blood in K2EDTA tubes. For TCRbeta analysis, collaborator samples were shipped as frozen whole blood, as isolated PBMCs, or as DNA extracted from either sample type. In the case of this clone: Its specific antigen is unknown. Per-nucleotide qualities are absent, and no much larger clonotype sits a single base away.

Points the paper makes about the study in general: How much clinical and demographic metadata was included differed by source and by participant, and the metadata was provided uncurated.

V and J are truncated by 0 bases and 14 bases respectively, leaving an intervening sequence of 13 bases. Sequences SGDLS (CDR1) and YYNGEE (CDR2) are obtained from the germline V gene. The CDR3, cysteine through phenylalanine, is 12 amino acids long. CDR3 DNA is the only sequence kept; it has 36 bases, read in frame from the first base. The chain is made from TRBV9 and TRBJ2-3; the D region possibly corresponds to TRBD2 (5 bases align). This sequence originates from a human donor in a cohort sampled during active COVID-19. The sample comprised peripheral blood. The CDR3 region reads CASSVARERLYF. The bases read TGTGCCAGCAGCGTAGCGAGGGAGCGGCTGTATTTT.